This T cell receptor beta chain was obtained from a study of CD8 T cells in ankylosing spondylitis. Study results and caveats: Earlier authors reported some of these motif variants in reactive arthritis synovial fluid and blood. Disease-linked clones reportedly concentrated significantly in matched ankylosing spondylitis synovial fluid.

As regards this clonotype: No antigen is known for it.

TCRdb used MiXCR to reprocess the 5' RACE reads, holding one entry per CDR3 protein. The table lists about 250,000 distinct CDR3 sequences, roughly 32% of them singletons. V lost 2 bases and J lost 7; bases outside the gene matches: 1. The CDR3 totals 14 residues. Germline V lookup: CDR1 MNHEY, CDR2 SVGAGI. The clonotype comes from a male donor with ankylosing spondylitis or in good health (not recorded which). The sequencing input was blood, either unsorted or a sorted T cell fraction (not recorded which). The chain combines TRBV6-5 with TRBJ2-1; TRBD1 aligns across 11 bases. CDR3 coding DNA: TGTGCCAGCAGTTACGGACAGGGGGCGAATGAGCAGTTCTTC. It is translated as CASSYGQGANEQFF.